What follows are 31 T cell receptor beta chains derived from one specimen sequenced in a study of CD8 T cells in Susac syndrome (dated by TCRdb to about 2019). Library creation used the immunoSEQ multiplex PCR assay. RNA was extracted with the RNeasy kit and about 0.5 to 1 ug was reverse transcribed using random hexamers. In-frame beta chains were kept once TCRdb had trimmed the public reads at Q25 with fastp and called clones with MiXCR. For every CDR3 protein sequence, its rows merge into one entry that carries the most common genes and DNA. This sample holds some 300,000 distinct CDR3 sequences; approximately 89% were observed only once. In total, the top ten clones hold approximately 0.18% of the sample. The sample taken for sequencing was CD8+ T cells from PBMCs. All receptors come from a human donor with multiple sclerosis.

J is TRBJ2-3 and V is TRBV28, with 10 bases fitting TRBD2. Germline lookup yields CDR1 MDHEN and CDR2 SYDVKM. This CDR3 has 16 residues. The V and J ends lost 6 bases and 0 bases, in that order; junction bases with no gene match: 6. The CDR3 sequence is CASRSASGGSTDTQYF. The CDR3 DNA is TGTGCCAGCAGGTCTGCTAGCGGGGGAAGCACAGATACGCAGTATTTT.

The chain links TRBV20-1 to TRBJ2-7; 14 bases map to TRBD2. This CDR3 region has 16 residues. CDR1 is DFQATT and CDR2 is SNEGSKA in the germline V gene (reference sequence). The V segment lost 6 bases and the J segment 3 bases; nucleotides outside the gene matches: 10. The DNA of the CDR3 is TGCAGTGCACCTCCGGGACTAGCGGGAGCTGGCTACGAGCAGTACTTC. It codes for CSAPPGLAGAGYEQYF.

The chain combines TRBV13 with TRBJ1-2, with D hard to call. Trimming stripped 4 bases from V and 0 bases from J, with 18 bases between. The CDR3 runs to 17 residues. Germline CDR1 and CDR2: PRHDT and FYEKMQ (reference sequence). CDR3 in DNA: TGTGCCAGCAGCTCGCCTTCAATGGAGGCCCCTAACTATGGCTACACCTTC. Translating gives CASSSPSMEAPNYGYTF.

This chain connects TRBV14 to TRBJ1-1; 11 nucleotides align to TRBD1. Germline CDR1 and CDR2: SGHDN and FVKESK. V lost 4 bases to trimming and J lost 3 bases; unmatched junction nucleotides: 10. This CDR3 region has 17 residues. The CDR3 nucleotides read TGTGCCAGCAGCCCGGACAGGGGGCAGGTTAAGGACACTGAAGCTTTCTTT. It codes for CASSPDRGQVKDTEAFF.

The chain employs TRBV6-1 and TRBJ2-1; 9 bases fit TRBD2. CDR1 is MNHNS and CDR2 is SASEGT in the germline V gene. V lost 6 bases and J lost 5; bases outside the gene matches: 5. The CDR3 consists of 14 residues. Here the CDR3 reads CASRRLAANNEQFF. As DNA, the CDR3 is TGTGCCAGCAGGAGACTAGCGGCCAACAATGAGCAGTTCTTC.

The chain recombines TRBV9 with TRBJ2-3; 7 nucleotides align to TRBD1. V was clipped by 1 base and J by 0 bases; unmatched bases: 5. Germline V gene lookup returns CDR1 SGDLS and CDR2 YYNGEE. The CDR3 spans 16 residues. In nucleotides, the CDR3 is TGTGCCAGCAGCGTACCCAGACAGGGTAGCACAGATACGCAGTATTTT. This gives the protein CASSVPRQGSTDTQYF. The complete variable domain, with remaining parts taken from reference TRBV9 and TRBJ2-3, reads DSGVTQTPKHLITATGQRVTLRCSPRSGDLSVYWYQQSLDQGLQFLIQYYNGEERAKGNILERFSAQQFPDLHSELNLSSLELGDSALYFCASSVPRQGSTDTQYFGPGTRLTVL.

The gene calls are TRBV21-1 and TRBJ1-1. TRBV21-1 is given as a pseudogene. This CDR3 has 14 residues. The CDR3 is CANKAGRANTEAFF. CDR3 DNA sequence: TGTGCCAACAAAGCGGGCAGGGCTAACACTGAAGCTTTCTTT.

The chain is built from TRBV4-3 and TRBJ1-5; D gene uncertain. V was shortened by 1 base and J by 4 bases, with 5 bases between the two germline ends. Germline assignment: CDR1 LGHNA and CDR2 YSLEER. The length of the CDR3 is 13 residues. The CDR3 region has the DNA TGCGCCAGCAGCCAAGCCAAGAATCAGCCCCAGCATTTT. Amino acids: CASSQAKNQPQHF.

The rearrangement uses TRBV30 and TRBJ2-7; D call uncertain. Germline assignment: CDR1 GTSNPN and CDR2 SVGIG (reference sequence). The CDR3 runs 15 residues. The V end lost 5 bases, the J end lost 12 bases, and 29 bases lay between the germline ends. The chain's CDR3 is CAWDYPTGPRDLAYF. CDR3 nucleotides: TGTGCCTGGGATTACCCTACCGGGCCCAGAGATCTTGCGTACTTC.

This clonotype showed up just a few times. The chain uses TRBV7-6 and TRBJ2-1, with D possibly matching TRBD2 (6 bases). CDR1 is SGHVS, CDR2 FNYEAQ, per germline. V lost 4 bases to trimming and J lost 4 bases, with 8 bases between them. The CDR3 is 13 amino acids. CDR3 sequence (DNA): TGTGCCAGCAGCTCCGGGAGTTACAATGAGCAGTTCTTC. As protein: CASSSGSYNEQFF. Full variable domain (rest looked up from reference TRBV7-6 and TRBJ2-1): GAGVSQSPRYKVTKRGQDVALRCDPISGHVSLYWYRQALGQGPEFLTYFNYEAQQDKSGLPNDRFSAERPEGSISTLTIQRTEQRDSAMYRCASSSGSYNEQFFGPGTRLTVL.

About this clonotype itself: The junction does not match germline at one end; this may be a read error. The rearrangement joins TRBV20-1 to TRBJ2-1; 8 nucleotides align to TRBD1. The CDR3 runs to 16 residues. Germline V gene sequence: CDR1 DFQATT, CDR2 SNEGSKA (reference sequence). The CDR3 loop is CSAREIRGLTYNEQFF. The CDR3 nucleotides read TGCAGTGCCAGAGAAATCAGGGGGCTTACCTACAATGAGCAGTTCTTC.

The chain couples TRBV12-3 or TRBV12-4 to TRBJ2-1, with 7 bases fitting TRBD1. This CDR3 is built from 14 residues. V was clipped by 5 bases and J by 6 bases; unmatched bases: 7. CDR3 protein: CASSPSTGSNEQFF. Written as DNA, the CDR3 is TGTGCCAGCAGTCCCTCGACAGGGAGCAATGAGCAGTTCTTC.

The chain couples TRBV12-3 or TRBV12-4 to TRBJ2-2, with TRBD2 identical over 14 bases. The ends lost 3 bases at V and 8 bases at J; junction bases unmatched: 5. The CDR3 is 16 amino acids. For the CDR3, the DNA is TGTGCCAGCAGTTTTGGACTAGCGGGAGGTAGTGGGGAGCTGTTTTTT. Translation gives CASSFGLAGGSGELFF.

The chain combines TRBV20-1 with TRBJ2-3; 12 bases agree with TRBD2. The germline gives CDR1 DFQATT, CDR2 SNEGSKA (reference sequence). The V and J ends lost 1 base and 2 bases, in that order; junction bases with no gene match: 4. The CDR3 runs 16 residues. In DNA, the CDR3 is TGCAGTGCTAGAGGACTAGCGGGAGAGGTCACAGATACGCAGTATTTT. It is translated as CSARGLAGEVTDTQYF.

The DNA of the CDR3 is TGTGCCAGCAGCGCCCGGACAGGGGGCGCCTGGGGCTACACCTTC. Translating it yields CASSARTGGAWGYTF. The V call is TRBV9, the J call TRBJ1-2; 11 positions match TRBD1. V was pared by 3 bases and J by 8 bases, with 9 bases of the junction left unmatched. The germline gives CDR1 SGDLS, CDR2 YYNGEE. The CDR3 contains 15 residues.

The CDR3 spells CSARDLWTGGFGQYF. The DNA of the CDR3 is TGCAGTGCTAGAGACCTCTGGACAGGGGGTTTTGGGCAGTACTTC. The genes are TRBV20-1 and TRBJ2-7; 10 bases map to TRBD1. Unmatched junction bases numbered 11, after V lost 0 bases and J lost 9 bases. Per the germline V gene, CDR1 is DFQATT and CDR2 is SNEGSKA (reference sequence). The CDR3 has 15 amino acids.

In nucleotides, the CDR3 is TGCGCCAGCAGCCAAAAGCTAGCGGGAGGGCCCTACAATGAGCAGTTCTTC. Translating it yields CASSQKLAGGPYNEQFF. V gene TRBV4-3 combines with J gene TRBJ2-1; 12 bases agree with TRBD2. Germline V gives CDR1 LGHNA, CDR2 YSLEER. V lost 2 bases and J lost 2; bases outside the gene matches: 4. The length of the CDR3 is 17 residues.

V is TRBV20-1 and J is TRBJ2-1; TRBD2 might be the D (6 bases). Trimming took 0 bases from V and 8 from J, leaving 17 bases between them. CDR1 is DFQATT, CDR2 SNEGSKA, per germline (reference sequence). CDR3 length: 15 amino acids. This CDR3 reads CSARDYRGGNDEQFF. CDR3 DNA sequence: TGCAGTGCTAGAGATTATAGGGGAGGAAACGATGAGCAGTTCTTC.

Only one count was recorded for this clonotype. The chain is built from TRBV13 and TRBJ2-4, with 9 positions matching TRBD1. The junction had 18 bases not matched to a gene; V was cut back by 5 bases and J by 7 bases. The germline V gene has CDR1 PRHDT and CDR2 FYEKMQ (reference sequence). This CDR3 has 18 residues. In DNA, the CDR3 is TGTGCCAGCAGCCCGCCAACAGGGGGCCTACTCCGCAGGAACATTCAGTACTTC. Protein: CASSPPTGGLLRRNIQYF. Complete variable domain (other parts from reference TRBV13 and TRBJ2-4): AAGVIQSPRHLIKEKRETATLKCYPIPRHDTVYWYQQGPGQDPQFLISFYEKMQSDKGSIPDRFSAQQFSDYHSELNMSSLELGDSALYFCASSPPTGGLLRRNIQYFGAGTRLSVL.

The rearrangement joins TRBV27 to TRBJ2-7; the D call may be TRBD1 or TRBD2 (5 bases each). The V and J ends lost 5 bases and 7 bases respectively, with 15 bases between them. The CDR3 length is 13 residues. The V gene's germline CDR1 is MNHEY and CDR2 SMNVEV (reference sequence). The CDR3 coding sequence is TGTGCCAGCAGTCCGGGACGGCTAAGTGAGCAGTACTTC. This translates into CASSPGRLSEQYF.

V gene TRBV7-3 combines with J gene TRBJ2-1; a weak D match, TRBD1 (6 bases). CDR3 length: 15 amino acids. V was cut by 2 bases and J by 2 bases, with 10 bases left in between. Germline V CDR1 and CDR2: SGHTA, FQGTGA. The chain's CDR3 is CASSLSRTAYNEQFF. CDR3 sequence (DNA): TGTGCCAGCAGCTTATCGCGGACAGCCTACAATGAGCAGTTCTTC.

The V and J genes are TRBV11-3 and TRBJ2-7; 7 bases align to TRBD1. With V trimmed by 1 base and J by 5 bases, 5 bases remained unmatched. Germline V gene sequence: CDR1 SGHNT, CDR2 YENEEA. CDR3 length: 14 amino acids. The CDR3: CASSLGEGADEQYF. CDR3 sequence (DNA): TGTGCCAGCAGCTTAGGTGAGGGGGCGGACGAGCAGTACTTC. The whole variable domain, filled in from reference TRBV11-3 and TRBJ2-7, reads EAGVVQSPRYKIIEKKQPVAFWCNPISGHNTLYWYLQNLGQGPELLIRYENEEAVDDSQLPKDRFSAERLKGVDSTLKIQPAELGDSAVYLCASSLGEGADEQYFGPGTRLTVT.

The chain has TRBV20-1 and TRBJ2-3; D tentatively fits TRBD1 or TRBD2 (5 bases each). CDR1 and CDR2 (germline): DFQATT, SNEGSKA (reference sequence). This CDR3 spans 17 amino acids. The ends were cut back, 0 bases at V and 2 bases at J, with 18 bases in the middle. The CDR3 spells CSARDGGGPPPTDTQYF. For the CDR3, the DNA is TGCAGTGCTAGAGATGGGGGTGGGCCCCCGCCCACAGATACGCAGTATTTT.

This clonotype is a singleton in its sample. This chain links TRBV4-1 with TRBJ1-4; perhaps TRBD1 as D (5 bases). The CDR3 totals 16 residues. The V gene's germline CDR1 is MGHRA and CDR2 YSYEKL. V gave up 1 base and J gave up 0 bases, with 9 bases separating them. This CDR3 reads CASSQVRGATNEKLFF. The CDR3 DNA reads TGCGCCAGCAGCCAAGTGAGGGGTGCAACTAATGAAAAACTGTTTTTT.

The chain couples TRBV29-1 to TRBJ2-7; no clear D. Trimming cost V 6 bases and J 1 base, with 13 bases left between them. CDR3 length: 13 residues. Germline V gene sequence: CDR1 SQVTM, CDR2 ANQGSEA. CDR3 amino acids: CSVVRALSYEQYF. The CDR3 DNA reads TGCAGCGTGGTCCGGGCCCTATCCTACGAGCAGTACTTC.

This sequence joins TRBV18 and TRBJ1-2; D is ambiguous. The CDR3 has 16 amino acids. CDR1 and CDR2 from the germline V gene are KGHSH and LQKENI. V lost 0 bases, J lost 1 base, and 12 bases lay in between. Here the CDR3 reads CASSPPLPWGNYGYTF. CDR3 DNA: TGTGCCAGCTCACCACCCCTACCATGGGGTAACTATGGCTACACCTTC.

V is TRBV9 and J is TRBJ1-2, with D uncertain. The CDR3 consists of 13 residues. V was cut by 3 bases and J by 2 bases, with 8 bases left in between. The germline CDR1 and CDR2 sequences are SGDLS and YYNGEE. CDR3 residues: CASSGAGNYGYTF. The DNA of the CDR3 is TGTGCCAGCAGCGGGGCGGGGAACTATGGCTACACCTTC.

The chain employs TRBV29-1 and TRBJ2-2; D may be TRBD2 (5 bases). CDR3 length: 13 residues. The germline V gene has CDR1 SQVTM and CDR2 ANQGSEA. Here the CDR3 reads CSGGHPNTGELFF. The DNA for the CDR3 is TGCAGTGGAGGTCATCCGAACACCGGGGAGCTGTTTTTT.

This chain uses TRBV4-1 with TRBJ2-2, with D possibly TRBD2 on 6 matching bases. The length of the CDR3 is 16 residues. Trimming pared 4 bases from V and 3 bases from J, leaving 15 bases between. The V gene's germline CDR1 is MGHRA and CDR2 YSYEKL. CDR3 sequence reads: CASSPRGEHDTGELFF. The CDR3 region has the DNA TGCGCCAGCAGCCCACGCGGGGAACACGACACCGGGGAGCTGTTTTTT.

The chain has TRBV29-1 and TRBJ2-1, with 7 bases identical to TRBD2. CDR1 is SQVTM and CDR2 is ANQGSEA in the germline V gene. The V gene end was trimmed by 4 bases and the J gene end by 1 base; junction bases not matched to a gene: 1. This CDR3 has 13 amino acids. DNA for the CDR3: TGCAGCGTTGCGGGACTATCCTACAATGAGCAGTTCTTC. Translating gives CSVAGLSYNEQFF.

The gene calls are TRBV30 and TRBJ1-3; maybe TRBD1 (5 bases). The length of the CDR3 is 14 residues. V lost 4 bases to trimming and J lost 4 bases, with 14 bases between them. Germline assignment: CDR1 GTSNPN and CDR2 SVGIG (reference sequence). The CDR3 DNA reads as TGTGCCTGGACTTGGGGGGATGCGGGAAACACCATATATTTT. It encodes CAWTWGDAGNTIYF.